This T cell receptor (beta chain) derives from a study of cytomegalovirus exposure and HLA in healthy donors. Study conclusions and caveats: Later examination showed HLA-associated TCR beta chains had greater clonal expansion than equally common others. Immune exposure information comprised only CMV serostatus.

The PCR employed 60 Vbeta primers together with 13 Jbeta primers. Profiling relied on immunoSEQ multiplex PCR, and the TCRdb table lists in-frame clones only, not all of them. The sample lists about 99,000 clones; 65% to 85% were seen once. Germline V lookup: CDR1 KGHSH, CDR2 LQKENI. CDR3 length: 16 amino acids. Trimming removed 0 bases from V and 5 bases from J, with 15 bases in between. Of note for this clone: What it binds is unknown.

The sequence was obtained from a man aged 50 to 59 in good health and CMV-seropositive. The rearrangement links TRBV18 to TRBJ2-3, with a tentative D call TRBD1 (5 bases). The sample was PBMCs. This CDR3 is CASSPPGAPPGDTQYF. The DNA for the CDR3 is TGTGCCAGCTCACCACCAGGGGCCCCCCCCGGAGATACGCAGTATTTT. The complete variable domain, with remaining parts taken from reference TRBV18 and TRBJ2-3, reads NAGVMQNPRHLVRRRGQEARLRCSPMKGHSHVYWYRQLPEEGLKFMVYLQKENIIDESGMPKERFSAEFPKEGPSILRIQQVVRGDSAAYFCASSPPGAPPGDTQYFGPGTRLTVL.